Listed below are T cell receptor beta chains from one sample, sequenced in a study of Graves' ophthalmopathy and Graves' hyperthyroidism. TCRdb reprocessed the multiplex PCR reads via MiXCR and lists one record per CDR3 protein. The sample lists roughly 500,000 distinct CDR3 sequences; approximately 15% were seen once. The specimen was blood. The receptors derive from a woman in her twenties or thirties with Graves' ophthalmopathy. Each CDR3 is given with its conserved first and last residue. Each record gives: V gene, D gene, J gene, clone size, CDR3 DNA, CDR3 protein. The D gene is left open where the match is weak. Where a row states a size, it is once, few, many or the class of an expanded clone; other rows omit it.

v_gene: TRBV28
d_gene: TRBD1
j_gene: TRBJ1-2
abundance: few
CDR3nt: TGTGCCAGCAGCTCCGGACAGGGGGTCGGTTCCTATGGCTACACCTTC
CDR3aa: CASSSGQGVGSYGYTF

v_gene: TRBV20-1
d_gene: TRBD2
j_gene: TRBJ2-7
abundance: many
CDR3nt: TGCAGTGCTGGGAGGGGTGGCGAGCAGTACTTC
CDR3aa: CSAGRGGEQYF

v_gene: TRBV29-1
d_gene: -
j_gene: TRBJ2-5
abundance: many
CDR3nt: TGCAGCGTTGAACGGGCACCCCCCCAAGAGACCCAGTACTTC
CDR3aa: CSVERAPPQETQYF

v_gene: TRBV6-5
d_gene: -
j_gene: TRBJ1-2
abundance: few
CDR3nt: TGTGCCAGCAGTTACTTGTCTTCTCGGGATGGCTACACCTTC
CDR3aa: CASSYLSSRDGYTF

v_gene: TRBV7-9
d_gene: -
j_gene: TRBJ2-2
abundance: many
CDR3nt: TGTGCCAGCAGAGACAGTCTCACCGGGGAGCTGTTTTTT
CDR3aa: CASRDSLTGELFF

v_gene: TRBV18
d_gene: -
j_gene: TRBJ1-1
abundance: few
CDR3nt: TGTGCCAGCTCCATGGTAGGGGCCACGACTGAAGCTTTCTTT
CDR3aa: CASSMVGATTEAFF

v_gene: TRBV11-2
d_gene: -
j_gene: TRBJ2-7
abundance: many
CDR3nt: TGTGCCAGCAGCTTAGAGGCAGTTTACGAGCAGTACTTC
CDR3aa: CASSLEAVYEQYF

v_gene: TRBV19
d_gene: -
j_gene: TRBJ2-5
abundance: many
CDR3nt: TGTGCCAGTAGTATGAAGTACCAAGAGACCCAGTACTTC
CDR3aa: CASSMKYQETQYF

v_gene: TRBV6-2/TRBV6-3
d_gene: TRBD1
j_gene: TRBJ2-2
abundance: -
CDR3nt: TGTGCCAGCAGTGTCCAGGGGGCGCACACCGGGGAGCTGTTTTTT
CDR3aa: CASSVQGAHTGELFF

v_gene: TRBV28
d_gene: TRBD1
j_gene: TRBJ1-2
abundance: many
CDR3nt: TGTGCCAGCAGAACTCCGGGACAGGGGATCTATGGCTACACCTTC
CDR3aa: CASRTPGQGIYGYTF

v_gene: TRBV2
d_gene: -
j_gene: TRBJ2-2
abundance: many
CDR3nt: TGTGCCAGCAGTGCGACTCTCACCGGGGAGCTGTTTTTT
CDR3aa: CASSATLTGELFF

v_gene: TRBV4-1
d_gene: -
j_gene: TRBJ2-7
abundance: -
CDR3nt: TGCGCCAGCAGCCAAGAACACAAGGTAGCGACCTCTTACAAGCAGTACTTC
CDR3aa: CASSQEHKVATSYKQYF

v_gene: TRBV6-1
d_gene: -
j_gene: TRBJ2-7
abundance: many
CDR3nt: TGTGCCAGCAGGAACTACTACGAGCAGTACTTC
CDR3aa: CASRNYYEQYF

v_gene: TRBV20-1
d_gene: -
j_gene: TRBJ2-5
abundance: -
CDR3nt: TGCAGTGAGAGGCTAGCCCAAGAGACCCAGTACTTC
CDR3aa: CSERLAQETQYF

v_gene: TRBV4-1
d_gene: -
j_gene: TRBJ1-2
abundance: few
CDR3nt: TGCGCCAGCAGCCAAGTCTACACCTCTAACTATGGCTACACCTTC
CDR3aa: CASSQVYTSNYGYTF

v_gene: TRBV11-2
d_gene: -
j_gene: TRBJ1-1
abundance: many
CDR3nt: TGTGCCAGCAGCTTTCCGACAGGCGTCACTGAAGCTCTCTTT
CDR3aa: CASSFPTGVTEALF

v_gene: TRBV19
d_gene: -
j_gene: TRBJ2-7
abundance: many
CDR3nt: TGTGCCAGTAGTAACCGACAGGACTACGAGCAGTACTTC
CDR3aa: CASSNRQDYEQYF

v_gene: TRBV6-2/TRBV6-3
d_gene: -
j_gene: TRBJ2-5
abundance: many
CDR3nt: TGTGCCAGCAATTTTGAACAGGGACGGGTTCAAGAGACCCAGTACTTC
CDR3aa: CASNFEQGRVQETQYF

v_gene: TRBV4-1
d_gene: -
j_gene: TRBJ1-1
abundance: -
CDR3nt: TGCGCCAGCAGCCAAGAGGGGGTTGCTGAAGCTTTCTTT
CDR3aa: CASSQEGVAEAFF

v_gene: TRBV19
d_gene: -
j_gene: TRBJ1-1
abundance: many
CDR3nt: TGTGCCAGTAGTATTTCCGTGGGGACTGAAGCTTTCTTT
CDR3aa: CASSISVGTEAFF

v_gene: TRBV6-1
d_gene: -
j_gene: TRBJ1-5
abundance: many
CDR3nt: TGTGCCAGCGGTGCAGGGGTACATCAGCCCCAGCATTTT
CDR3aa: CASGAGVHQPQHF

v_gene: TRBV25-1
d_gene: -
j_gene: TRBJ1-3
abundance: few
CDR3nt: TGTGCCAGCACCGCCCTCCCACGGGAAAACACCATATATTTT
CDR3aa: CASTALPRENTIYF

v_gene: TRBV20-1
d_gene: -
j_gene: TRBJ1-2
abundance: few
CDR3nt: TGCAGTGCCCCACGACCGGGCGACTATGGCTACACCTTC
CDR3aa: CSAPRPGDYGYTF

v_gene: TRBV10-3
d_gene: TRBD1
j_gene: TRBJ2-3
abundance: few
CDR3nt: TGTGCCATCAGTGTAGAATGGGGGACAGTCACAGATACGCAGTATTTT
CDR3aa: CAISVEWGTVTDTQYF

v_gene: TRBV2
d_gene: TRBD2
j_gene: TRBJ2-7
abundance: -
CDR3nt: TGTGCCAGCAGTGAAGAAGGGACTAGGGGCTACGAGCAGTACTTC
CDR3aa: CASSEEGTRGYEQYF

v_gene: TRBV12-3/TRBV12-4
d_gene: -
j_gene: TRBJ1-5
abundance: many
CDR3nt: TGTGCCAGCAGTTCATGGGACAACAATCAGCCCCAGCATTTT
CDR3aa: CASSSWDNNQPQHF

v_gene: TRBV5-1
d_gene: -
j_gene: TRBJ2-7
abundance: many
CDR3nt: TGCGCCAGCAGCTTGGGAACAGGGAGAATTTACGAGCAGTACTTC
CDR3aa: CASSLGTGRIYEQYF

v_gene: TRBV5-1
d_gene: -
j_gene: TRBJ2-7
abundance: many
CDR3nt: TGCGCCAGCTTACACGGCAGGCCGACCTACGAGCAGTACTTC
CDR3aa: CASLHGRPTYEQYF

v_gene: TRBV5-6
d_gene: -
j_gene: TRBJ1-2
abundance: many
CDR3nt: TGTGCCAGCAGCTTGAGAGCATCTAACTATGGCTACACCTTC
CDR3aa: CASSLRASNYGYTF

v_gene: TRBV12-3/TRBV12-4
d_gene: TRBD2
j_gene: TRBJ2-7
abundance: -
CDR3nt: TGTGCCAGCAATCGGGACGAGCGGGAGGGACGGGAGCAGTACTTC
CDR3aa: CASNRDEREGREQYF

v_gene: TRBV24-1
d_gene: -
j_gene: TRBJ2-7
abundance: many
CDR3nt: TGTGCCACCTGTCCGGGCCCTTGGGACGAGCAGTACTTC
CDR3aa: CATCPGPWDEQYF

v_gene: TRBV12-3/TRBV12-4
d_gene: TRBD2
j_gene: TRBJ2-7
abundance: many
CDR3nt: TGTGCCAGCAGTTTAGCGGTGCCAGCGGGAGCGAGGGAGCAGTACTTC
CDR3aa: CASSLAVPAGAREQYF

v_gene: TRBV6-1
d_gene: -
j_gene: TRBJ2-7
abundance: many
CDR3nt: TGTGCCAGCAGTGTTCGGCACCCCGCCTACGAGCAGTACTTC
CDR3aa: CASSVRHPAYEQYF

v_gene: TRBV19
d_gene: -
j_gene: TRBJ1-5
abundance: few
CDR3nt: TGTGCCAGTAGTATAAACAGGGATCAGCCCCAGCATTTT
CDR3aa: CASSINRDQPQHF

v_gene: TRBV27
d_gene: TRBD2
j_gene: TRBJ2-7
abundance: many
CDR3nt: TGTGCCAGCAGTCCGCAGACTAGCGGCTACGAGCAGTACTTC
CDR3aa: CASSPQTSGYEQYF

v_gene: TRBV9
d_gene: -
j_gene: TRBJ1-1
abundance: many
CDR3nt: TGTGCCAGCAGCGTAGTGGCCGGAGATATGAACACTGAAGCTTTCTTT
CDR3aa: CASSVVAGDMNTEAFF

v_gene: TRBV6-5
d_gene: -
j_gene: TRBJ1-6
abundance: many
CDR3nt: TGTGCCAGCAGTTACTCGACGGGGGCAGGGTACCATTCACCCCTCCACTTT
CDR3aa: CASSYSTGAGYHSPLHF